One sample yielded the 32 T cell receptor beta chains listed below, sequenced in a study of blood T cell repertoires in COVID-19. The assay was immunoSEQ multiplex PCR, and TCRdb's table has in-frame clones only and misses some. The data hold 70,000 to 90,000 clones, with 75% to 90% observed a single time. Sequenced material: peripheral blood. These receptors came from a human donor in a cohort sampled during active COVID-19.

This clone has just one count. The CDR3 loop reads CASSGLAGGLVTDTQYF. DNA of the CDR3: TGTGCCAGCAGTGGGCTAGCGGGGGGGCTTGTCACAGATACGCAGTATTTT. The V call is TRBV2, the J call TRBJ2-3, with TRBD2 matching over 12 bases. This CDR3 region has 17 residues. Germline V gives CDR1 SNHLY, CDR2 FYNNEI. J lost 2 bases, V lost 4 bases, and 7 bases had no gene match.

The chain links TRBV5-1 to TRBJ2-3, with D possibly TRBD1 on 6 matching bases. This CDR3 region has 17 residues. V shed 4 bases and J shed 0 bases, with 18 bases lying between them. Germline V CDR1 and CDR2: SGHRS, YFSETQ. This chain's CDR3 is CASSPPPRGPSTDTQYF. The CDR3 DNA reads as TGCGCCAGCAGCCCACCTCCCAGGGGCCCTAGCACAGATACGCAGTATTTT. Full variable domain (rest looked up from reference TRBV5-1 and TRBJ2-3): KAGVTQTPRYLIKTRGQQVTLSCSPISGHRSVSWYQQTPGQGLQFLFEYFSETQRNKGNFPGRFSGRQFSNSRSEMNVSTLELGDSALYLCASSPPPRGPSTDTQYFGPGTRLTVL.

This clone was detected only once. The V gene is TRBV11-2, the J gene TRBJ2-7; 10 nucleotides align to TRBD1. V lost 1 base and J lost 3; bases outside the gene matches: 6. The germline CDR1 and CDR2 sequences are SGHAT and FQNNGV. The CDR3 extends over 16 amino acids. Here the CDR3 DNA reads TGTGCCAGCAGCTTAGGACTAGGGACAGGGGTCTACGAGCAGTACTTC. Amino acid sequence: CASSLGLGTGVYEQYF.

The chain employs TRBV7-9 and TRBJ2-5; the match to TRBD2 covers 9 bases. The V and J ends lost 8 bases and 7 bases, in that order; junction bases with no gene match: 11. The CDR3 runs to 14 residues. Looked up from germline, CDR1 is SEHNR and CDR2 is FQNEAQ (reference sequence). The DNA for the CDR3 is TGTGCCAGCGGACTGAGCGGGGGGAGGGGGACCCAGTACTTC. It translates to CASGLSGGRGTQYF.

This clone has only a few counts. This sequence joins TRBV5-6 and TRBJ2-5; D is possibly TRBD1 (6 bases). The ends were cut back, 4 bases at V and 0 bases at J, with 10 bases in the middle. This CDR3 is built from 14 residues. CDR1 and CDR2 (germline): SGHDT, YYEEEE. CDR3 amino acids: CASSTWDNQETQYF. CDR3 in DNA: TGTGCCAGCAGCACATGGGACAACCAAGAGACCCAGTACTTC.

This clone was recorded a few times. V gene TRBV3-1 (or the pseudogene TRBV3-2) combines with J gene TRBJ1-1; no firm D call. Germline values: CDR1 LGHDT, CDR2 YNNKEL (reference sequence). Trimming pared 4 bases from V and 6 bases from J, leaving 12 bases between. This CDR3 is 13 amino acids long. CDR3 coding DNA: TGTGCCAGCAGCCGATCCAGAGGCGCTGAAGCTTTCTTT. The encoded protein is CASSRSRGAEAFF.

This clone showed up just a few times. Other DNA sequences of this sample code for an identical CDR3. The chain employs TRBV13 and TRBJ2-1; D remains unclear. The V gene lost 5 bases and the J gene lost 0 bases, with 17 bases spanning the gap. The length of the CDR3 is 17 residues. Germline V lookup: CDR1 PRHDT, CDR2 FYEKMQ (reference sequence). DNA for the CDR3: TGTGCCAGCAGCGCGAGCGTTGGCGAAAGCTCCTACAATGAGCAGTTCTTC. Translated: CASSASVGESSYNEQFF.

The J gene is TRBJ1-1, the V gene TRBV5-5, with TRBD1 matching 8 bases. Germline trimming cut 3 bases from V and 7 bases from J; bases unmatched to any gene: 11. CDR1 is SGHKS and CDR2 is YYEKEE in the germline V gene (reference sequence). This CDR3 spans 15 amino acids. The CDR3, as DNA: TGTGCCAGCAGCTCACAAGGGACAGGTCAAGGTGAAGCTTTCTTT. Amino acids: CASSSQGTGQGEAFF.

The genes are TRBV7-2 and TRBJ2-5; 8 bases line up with TRBD2. The V segment lost 5 bases and the J segment 1 base; nucleotides outside the gene matches: 6. This CDR3 comprises 15 residues. Germline CDR1 reads SGHTA; CDR2 reads FQGNSA. As DNA, the CDR3 is TGTGCCAGCAGCCTTCAACGGGGGGGCCAAGAGACCCAGTACTTC. It is translated as CASSLQRGGQETQYF. Combining the CDR3 with reference TRBV7-2 and TRBJ2-5 gives the whole variable domain GAGVSQSPSNKVTEKGKDVELRCDPISGHTALYWYRQSLGQGLEFLIYFQGNSAPDKSGLPSDRFSAERTGGSVSTLTIQRTQQEDSAVYLCASSLQRGGQETQYFGPGTRLLVL.

The CDR3 region has the DNA TGCGCCAGCAAGGTCACAGCGAACACCGGGGAGCTGTTTTTT. Translated, it gives CASKVTANTGELFF. The rearrangement joins TRBV5-1 to TRBJ2-2; D is undetermined. Trimming took 6 bases from V and 0 from J, leaving 9 bases between them. CDR3 length: 14 residues. The germline gives CDR1 SGHRS, CDR2 YFSETQ.

The chain uses TRBV12-3 or TRBV12-4 and TRBJ2-7; D is possibly TRBD1 (5 bases). Trimming removed 3 bases at V and 8 bases at J, with 11 bases between. CDR3 size: 12 residues. CDR3 in DNA: TGTGCCAGCAGTTTGGGGCTATTGAAGCAGTACTTC. Its protein product is CASSLGLLKQYF.

The chain uses TRBV6-5 and TRBJ2-5, with 10 bases fitting TRBD1. Germline CDR1 MNHEY, CDR2 SVGAGI. CDR3 length: 15 amino acids. The ends lost 0 bases at V and 5 bases at J; junction bases unmatched: 3. CDR3 nucleotides: TGTGCCAGCAGTTACTCGACAGGGGGCGGGGAGACCCAGTACTTC. This encodes CASSYSTGGGETQYF.

V is TRBV10-3 and J is TRBJ2-1, with 14 nucleotides matching TRBD2. The CDR3 consists of 14 residues. Unmatched junction bases numbered 6, after V lost 7 bases and J lost 10 bases. CDR1 ENHRY and CDR2 SYGVKD come from the germline V gene. DNA of the CDR3: TGTGCCATCAAAAGGGGACTAGCGGGAGACGAGCAGTTCTTC. It specifies CAIKRGLAGDEQFF.

The V and J genes are TRBV5-4 and TRBJ1-2; 8 nucleotides agree with TRBD1. The CDR3 is 13 residues long. The V gene's germline CDR1 is SGHNT and CDR2 YYREEE (reference sequence). Trimming cost V 4 bases and J 8 bases; bases outside gene matches: 7. CDR3 amino acids: CASSKTGAWGYTF. DNA of the CDR3: TGTGCCAGCAGCAAGACAGGGGCTTGGGGCTACACCTTC.

The V gene is TRBV7-9, the J gene TRBJ2-5; TRBD2 matches 9 bases. The CDR3 sequence is 16 residues long. Germline V lookup: CDR1 SEHNR, CDR2 FQNEAQ (reference sequence). The V gene end was trimmed by 1 base and the J gene end by 4 bases; junction bases not matched to a gene: 7. The CDR3 spells CASSLGGGRARETQYF. In DNA form, the CDR3 reads TGTGCCAGCAGCTTAGGGGGCGGGAGGGCCCGAGAGACCCAGTACTTC.

The rearrangement uses TRBV28 and TRBJ1-4, with 8 bases identical to TRBD1. Germline lookup yields CDR1 MDHEN and CDR2 SYDVKM. The V gene end was trimmed by 8 bases and the J gene end by 3 bases; junction bases not matched to a gene: 14. The CDR3 has 17 amino acids. For the CDR3, the DNA is TGTGCCAGCGGAGGGCAGGGGGCGTACGGGGCTAATGAAAAACTGTTTTTT. It encodes CASGGQGAYGANEKLFF. Combining the CDR3 with reference TRBV28 and TRBJ1-4 gives the whole variable domain DVKVTQSSRYLVKRTGEKVFLECVQDMDHENMFWYRQDPGLGLRLIYFSYDVKMKEKGDIPEGYSVSREKKERFSLILESASTNQTSMYLCASGGQGAYGANEKLFFGSGTQLSVL.

The V gene is TRBV10-1, the J gene TRBJ2-3; no firm D call. The germline V and J ends were trimmed by 4 bases and 3 bases, with 11 bases remaining between them. CDR1 and CDR2 from the germline V gene are WNHNN and SYGVQD (reference sequence). The CDR3 has 14 amino acids. CDR3 sequence: CASSAAGVTDTQYF. DNA of the CDR3: TGCGCCAGCAGTGCGGCAGGCGTTACAGATACGCAGTATTTT.

The chain recombines TRBV6-2 or TRBV6-3 with TRBJ1-5; D ambiguous. Trimming removed 2 bases from V and 5 bases from J, with 4 bases in between. The germline CDR1 and CDR2 sequences are MNHEY and SVGEGT. This CDR3 has 12 residues. CDR3 amino acids: CASSYPYQPQHF. The CDR3 coding sequence is TGTGCCAGCAGTTACCCCTATCAGCCCCAGCATTTT.

This clone was observed once. V usage is TRBV5-1 and J usage is TRBJ2-1, with TRBD2 as a possible D gene (5 bases). From germline, CDR1 is SGHRS and CDR2 YFSETQ. With 8 bases removed from V and 6 bases from J, the gap between germline ends came to 24 bases. CDR3 length: 16 amino acids. The CDR3: CASATLGLLEGNEQFF. CDR3 DNA sequence: TGCGCCAGTGCCACGTTGGGTCTCCTTGAGGGCAATGAGCAGTTCTTC.

This clone was detected a few times. The rearrangement joins TRBV5-1 to TRBJ1-5; D uncertain. Trimming took 4 bases from V and 4 from J, leaving 12 bases between them. Looked up from germline, CDR1 is SGHRS and CDR2 is YFSETQ. The CDR3 consists of 14 residues. CDR3 coding DNA: TGCGCCAGCAGCAATGAAGGGAGAAATCAGCCCCAGCATTTT. Translation gives CASSNEGRNQPQHF.

The CDR3 protein is CASSLEGTGGNEQFF. As DNA, the CDR3 is TGTGCCAGCAGCTTGGAGGGGACAGGGGGGAATGAGCAGTTCTTC. This rearrangement joins TRBV11-2 to TRBJ2-1; 11 bases agree with TRBD1. V gave up 3 bases and J gave up 7 bases; unmatched junction bases: 5. The CDR3 is 15 residues long. CDR1 and CDR2 (germline): SGHAT, FQNNGV.

The rearrangement links TRBV28 to TRBJ1-2, with TRBD1 as a possible D gene (5 bases). The length of the CDR3 is 12 residues. Trimming pared 5 bases from V and 5 bases from J, leaving 9 bases between. Germline V gene lookup returns CDR1 MDHEN and CDR2 SYDVKM. Written as DNA, the CDR3 is TGTGCCAGCAGTCCCGGGACTTATGGCTACACCTTC. Amino acid sequence: CASSPGTYGYTF.

This sequence joins TRBV28 and TRBJ2-2; D gene unclear. The CDR3 consists of 16 residues. V lost 3 bases to trimming and J lost 1 base, with 12 bases between them. Per the germline V gene, CDR1 is MDHEN and CDR2 is SYDVKM. The CDR3 nucleotides are TGTGCCAGCAGTTTCACTCGCGGAATGAACACCGGGGAGCTGTTTTTT. As protein: CASSFTRGMNTGELFF.

The chain combines TRBV11-2 with TRBJ1-2; D not certain. This CDR3 comprises 15 residues. Germline CDR1 is SGHAT and CDR2 is FQNNGV. Trimming shortened V by 4 bases and J by 2 bases, and 14 bases separated the two germline ends. Here the CDR3 reads CASSYLESWNYGYTF. CDR3 sequence (DNA): TGTGCCAGCAGCTACTTGGAGTCTTGGAACTATGGCTACACCTTC.

The chain joins TRBV15 to TRBJ2-2; 7 bases match TRBD2. Germline CDR1 is LNHNV and CDR2 is YYDKDF (reference sequence). Germline trimming cut 0 bases from V and 3 bases from J; bases unmatched to any gene: 4. The CDR3 length is 16 residues. CDR3 coding DNA: TGTGCCACCAGCAGAGATGCAGGGAGGGACACCGGGGAGCTGTTTTTT. It yields the protein CATSRDAGRDTGELFF.

The genes are TRBV6-5 and TRBJ2-7; D perhaps matches TRBD2 (7 bases). Trimming removed 4 bases at V and 2 bases at J, with 15 bases between. The CDR3 extends over 15 amino acids. The germline gives CDR1 MNHEY, CDR2 SVGAGI. The CDR3 protein is CASSSTGRGTYEQYF. In nucleotides, the CDR3 is TGTGCCAGCAGTTCAACAGGGAGGGGTACCTACGAGCAGTACTTC.

The chain employs TRBV3-1 (or the pseudogene TRBV3-2) and TRBJ2-3, with D unresolved. The CDR3 consists of 12 residues. From germline, CDR1 is LGHDT and CDR2 YNNKEL (reference sequence). Trimming took 5 bases from V and 8 from J, leaving 11 bases between them. For the CDR3, the DNA is TGTGCCAGCAGCTCTTCCACCGGTACGCAGTATTTT. Translated, it gives CASSSSTGTQYF.

J is TRBJ2-3 and V is TRBV29-1, with 12 bases lining up with TRBD1. The CDR3 consists of 15 residues. With V trimmed by 4 bases and J by 3 bases, 5 bases remained unmatched. Looked up from germline, CDR1 is SQVTM and CDR2 is ANQGSEA. The CDR3 region is CSVGGTGGKTDTQYF. CDR3 sequence (DNA): TGCAGCGTTGGAGGGACAGGGGGCAAGACAGATACGCAGTATTTT.

The chain recombines TRBV5-1 with TRBJ2-1, with 8 nucleotides matching TRBD2. The CDR3 is made up of 18 amino acids. V was pared by 6 bases and J by 5 bases, with 19 bases of the junction left unmatched. CDR1 is SGHRS, CDR2 YFSETQ, per germline. The CDR3 loop is CASTRGTRPPPTNNEQFF. The DNA for the CDR3 is TGCGCCAGCACCCGGGGGACTAGGCCGCCCCCCACCAACAATGAGCAGTTCTTC.

The chain is built from TRBV10-3 and TRBJ1-4; 9 bases are shared with TRBD1. The CDR3 has 16 residues. From germline, CDR1 is ENHRY and CDR2 SYGVKD. V was pared by 0 bases and J by 8 bases, with 7 bases of the junction left unmatched. The CDR3 sequence: CAISESKGQGREKLFF. In nucleotides, the CDR3 is TGTGCCATCAGTGAGTCGAAGGGACAGGGACGGGAAAAACTGTTTTTT.

The chain couples TRBV2 to TRBJ2-1; 9 nucleotides agree with TRBD1. V lost 6 bases to trimming and J lost 4 bases; unmatched junction nucleotides: 7. The V gene's germline CDR1 is SNHLY and CDR2 FYNNEI. The CDR3 loop spans 15 amino acids. CDR3 in DNA: TGTGCCAGCAGGCGGACGACAGGGGGGTACAATGAGCAGTTCTTC. Translation gives CASRRTTGGYNEQFF.

The chain uses TRBV2 and TRBJ1-1, with a tentative D call TRBD1 (5 bases). Germline lookup yields CDR1 SNHLY and CDR2 FYNNEI. There are 13 residues in the CDR3. The V end lost 3 bases, the J end lost 3 bases, and 8 bases lay between the germline ends. The CDR3 loop is CASSEWGYTEAFF. In DNA form, the CDR3 reads TGTGCCAGCAGTGAGTGGGGCTACACTGAAGCTTTCTTT. The whole variable domain, filled in from reference TRBV2 and TRBJ1-1, reads EPEVTQTPSHQVTQMGQEVILRCVPISNHLYFYWYRQILGQKVEFLVSFYNNEISEKSEIFDDQFSVERPDGSNFTLKIRSTKLEDSAMYFCASSEWGYTEAFFGQGTRLTVV.